This is a list of T cell receptor beta chains from one sample in a study of T cells in Graves' hyperthyroidism and ophthalmopathy. TCRdb processed the multiplex PCR reads anew with MiXCR; each CDR3 protein has one entry. The sample has around 530,000 distinct CDR3 sequences, approximately 17% seen once. Sequenced sample: blood. These receptors all come from a woman in her late teens or twenties with Graves' ophthalmopathy. CDR3s include the opening cysteine and the closing phenylalanine or tryptophan. Each record gives: V gene, clone size, D gene, J gene, CDR3 DNA, CDR3 protein. A D gene is named only where the DNA matches it firmly. For some rows the clone size is stated as once, few or many, or as a class when expanded; others skip it.

TRBV5-1	few	NA	TRBJ1-3	TGCGCCAGCAGCGCCGGGACGGACTCTGGAAACACCATATATTTT	CASSAGTDSGNTIYF
TRBV5-1	few	TRBD2	TRBJ2-1	TGCGCCAGCAGCCCAGGGACTAGCGGGGGAAATGAGCAGTTCTTC	CASSPGTSGGNEQFF
TRBV20-1	many	NA	TRBJ1-1	TGCAGTGCCGTAAAGCGGGGATCTAACACTGAAGCTTTCTTT	CSAVKRGSNTEAFF
TRBV7-9	NA	NA	TRBJ2-3	TGTGCCAGCGCTACCGTCCGCGGTACGCAGTATTTT	CASATVRGTQYF
TRBV2	many	NA	TRBJ1-5	TGTGCCAGCAGCGACAGTCATAGCAATCAGCCCCAGCATTTT	CASSDSHSNQPQHF
TRBV19	few	NA	TRBJ1-2	TGTGCCAGTAGGAGATTGGGAGGGAGCTATGGCTACACCTTC	CASRRLGGSYGYTF
TRBV29-1	many	TRBD1	TRBJ2-7	TGCAGCGTCCCGGGACAGAAGATCTACGAGCAGTACTTC	CSVPGQKIYEQYF
TRBV30	many	NA	TRBJ1-3	TGTGCCTGGAGGGCGACGGATCGTGGGTCTGGAAACACCATATATTTT	CAWRATDRGSGNTIYF
TRBV5-5	few	NA	TRBJ1-1	TGTGCCAGCAGCTTGGTTGGGGGCGTCTCGGTTAACACTGAAGCTTTCTTT	CASSLVGGVSVNTEAFF
TRBV5-1	many	NA	TRBJ1-2	TGCGCCAGCAGCCAGGATTTGGATGGCTACACCTTC	CASSQDLDGYTF
TRBV28	many	NA	TRBJ2-7	TGTGCCAGCAGCCAAACGGGCTACGAGCAGTACTTC	CASSQTGYEQYF
TRBV6-1	many	TRBD2	TRBJ2-3	TGTGCCAGCAGTCGTGGACTAGCGGGGGCCTCAAGCACAGATACGCAGTATTTT	CASSRGLAGASSTDTQYF
TRBV20-1	NA	TRBD2	TRBJ2-7	TGCAGTGCTAGACCCCCAATACGACTAGCGGGGCTCTCCTACGAGCAGTACTTC	CSARPPIRLAGLSYEQYF
TRBV7-6	few	TRBD2	TRBJ2-1	TGTGCCAGCAGCTTTTCGGGGGGGCCTGATGAGCAGTTCTTC	CASSFSGGPDEQFF
TRBV6-2/TRBV6-3	many	NA	TRBJ1-1	TGTGCCAGCACCCTCGCCAACGGGTACACTGAAGCTTTCTTT	CASTLANGYTEAFF
TRBV14	few	NA	TRBJ2-3	TGTGCCAGCAGCCACGGAGACACGCAGTATTTT	CASSHGDTQYF
TRBV9	NA	NA	TRBJ2-5	TGTGCCAGCAGCGTAGACGTGGGGGGCCAAGAGACCCAGTACTTC	CASSVDVGGQETQYF
TRBV27	many	TRBD1	TRBJ1-2	TGTGCCAGCAGTTTTTGGGTGGGACAGGGGCACTATGGCTACACCTTC	CASSFWVGQGHYGYTF
TRBV7-2	NA	NA	TRBJ1-1	TGTGCCAGCAGCCCCAATCAGTACACTGAAGCTTTCTTT	CASSPNQYTEAFF
TRBV27	many	TRBD1	TRBJ1-1	TGTGCCAGCAGTCAGACAGGGTTGAACACTGAAGCTTTCTTT	CASSQTGLNTEAFF
TRBV9	few	TRBD1	TRBJ1-2	TGTGCCAGCAGCGTAGAAGGAACAGGGGAGTATGGCTACACCTTC	CASSVEGTGEYGYTF
TRBV9	many	NA	TRBJ1-6	TGTGCCAGCAGCGTGGCGGACGGCAATTCACCCCTCCACTTT	CASSVADGNSPLHF
TRBV28	many	NA	TRBJ1-4	TGTGCCAGCAGTTTAAGCCAGAATAATGAAAAACTGTTTTTT	CASSLSQNNEKLFF
TRBV30	many	TRBD2	TRBJ2-5	TGTGCCTGGAGTGCCCGGACTAGCGGGAGGGCGGGAGTCCAAGAGACCCAGTACTTC	CAWSARTSGRAGVQETQYF
TRBV30	many	NA	TRBJ1-6	TGTGCCTGGAAAGCCCCCTCCCCGAATTCACCCCTCCACTTT	CAWKAPSPNSPLHF
TRBV3-1	many	TRBD1	TRBJ2-5	TGTGCCAGCAGCCGAGGACAGGCGGGAGAGACCCAGTACTTC	CASSRGQAGETQYF
TRBV30	many	NA	TRBJ1-5	TGTGCCTGGAGTGTAAGGCAAAATCAGCCCCAGCATTTT	CAWSVRQNQPQHF
TRBV7-3	few	TRBD1	TRBJ1-6	TGTGCCAGCAGCAAGACAGGGAATAATTCACCCCTCCACTTT	CASSKTGNNSPLHF
TRBV7-2	many	TRBD2	TRBJ2-7	TGTGCCAGCAGCTTGTTCAGCGGGATTACCTACGAGCAGTACTTC	CASSLFSGITYEQYF
TRBV28	many	TRBD2	TRBJ2-1	TGTGCCAGCAGTTACGACCTTCCGGGACTAGCGGGAGGGCCCCTCCCAAACAATGAGCAGTTCTTC	CASSYDLPGLAGGPLPNNEQFF
TRBV20-1	NA	NA	TRBJ1-2	TGCAGTGCTAGAGATGTAACCGGGTATGGCTACACCTTC	CSARDVTGYGYTF
TRBV3-1	many	NA	TRBJ2-1	TGTGCCAGCAGCCCCGGACGTGAGCAGTTCTTC	CASSPGREQFF
TRBV28	many	TRBD1	TRBJ2-7	TGTGCCAGCAGTGTTCGGGGACAGCCCTACGAGCAGTACTTC	CASSVRGQPYEQYF
TRBV12-3/TRBV12-4	many	NA	TRBJ1-1	TGTGCCAGCAGTTTAATGGGAACCACTGAAGCTTTCTTT	CASSLMGTTEAFF
TRBV5-1	many	TRBD1	TRBJ2-1	TGCGCCAGCAGCGGGACAGGGGCCAGCTACAATGAGCAGTTCTTC	CASSGTGASYNEQFF
TRBV10-2	many	TRBD2	TRBJ2-5	TGCGCCAGCAGTGTCGCCTTCCGCGGGGGGGCGGGTGAGACCCAGTACTTC	CASSVAFRGGAGETQYF
TRBV20-1	many	NA	TRBJ1-1	TGCAGTGCTAGTACAATGAACACTGAAGCTTTCTTT	CSASTMNTEAFF
TRBV19	few	TRBD1	TRBJ2-3	TGTGCCAGTAGCGACAGGGCCAGAGATACGCAGTATTTT	CASSDRARDTQYF
TRBV2	NA	NA	TRBJ2-3	TGTGCCAGCAATCTAAATGGGGGGAGCACAGATACGCAGTATTTT	CASNLNGGSTDTQYF